This T cell receptor (beta chain) comes out of a study of shared clonotypes between healthy human individuals. The CDR3 runs to 16 residues. The V gene lost 3 bases and the J gene lost 8 bases, with 20 bases spanning the gap. Germline CDR1 and CDR2: LNHDA and SQIVND (reference sequence). Assay used: immunoSEQ multiplex PCR; TCRdb lists only in-frame clones, some missing. The data contain approximately 1.5 million clones, roughly 98.5% of them seen just once; the ten biggest clones take up roughly 0.36%. The V and J genes are TRBV19 and TRBJ2-1; weak D call: TRBD2 (5 bases). This clonotype was sampled from a man aged 25-45 years in good health. The sequencing input was naive CD4+ T cells sorted from blood. Subset meaning: CD45RA+ positively selected. The CDR3 loop is CASSITARGRSDEQFF. CDR3 DNA: TGTGCCAGTAGTATCACGGCGAGAGGGAGAAGTGATGAGCAGTTCTTC.